This TCR beta chain comes out of a study of cytomegalovirus exposure and HLA in healthy donors (TCRdb year 2017). For the wider study: According to an earlier analysis of 550 to 750 of the donors, roughly 180 million T cells yielded roughly 100 million unique TCR beta sequences and 250 to 350 Gb of sequence data. An early release that covered about 640 HLA-typed donors contained 300 to 350 gigabases of sequencing data and tens of millions of unique TCR sequences. Of the roughly 400 genotyped donors, approximately 83% fell in the genetic ancestry cluster associated with self-reported Caucasian donors. The study aimed to test whether signatures of past pathogen exposure could be identified by cataloging public T cell receptors. Using immunosequencing, the study profiled T cell repertoires from fewer than 850 subjects and related those repertoires to cytomegalovirus serostatus. Besides the first cohort of some 670 subjects, a separate validation cohort made up of over 100 different subjects was used. The study combined high-throughput TCR immunosequencing, statistical association of individual TCRs with disease status, and machine learning to predict cytomegalovirus infection status. A later analysis re-examined previously published TCR beta repertoires from more than 650 donors and added high-resolution HLA genotyping to investigate patterns of TCR occurrence. In the later analysis, no new phenotypic data were used to find candidate immune exposures; instead, reliance was placed on TCR beta sequences and their occurrence across donors. An earlier analysis of around 580 of the donors used high-throughput TCR beta sequencing to judge whether each TCR beta V gene segment behaved as functional or pseudogenic. Donor age, sex, ethnicity and CMV serostatus were collected together with the repertoire data. A later genetic analysis took genome-wide SNP genotypes for about 60% of the roughly 670 donors and used that subset as a discovery cohort. All discovery cohort repertoires had been generated using a single sequencing platform. HLA typing included class I and class II loci at four-digit resolution. The number of typed donors differed by locus: about 629-640 for A, B, C, DRB1 and DQB1; about 520 for DQA1; 606 for DPA1; and some 450 for DPB1. Because of strong linkage in the cohort, four to six DR-DQ haplotypes were treated as single units for association and clustering. Among 300 to 500 genotyped donors of the cohort, an average of roughly 230,000 unique TCR beta nucleotide sequences was sequenced per donor, of which roughly 18% were non-productive.

Libraries were constructed by the immunoSEQ multiplex PCR assay. The multiplex PCR relied on a mix of 60 forward primers for TCR Vbeta segments and 13 reverse primers for TCR Jbeta segments. The CDR3 region of rearranged TCR beta genes was amplified from genomic DNA by a multiplex PCR assay. On the Illumina HiSeq System, the amplified TCR beta libraries were sequenced as 87-base-pair reads. Processing in the source paper ran as follows. In a later analysis, tens of millions of unique TCR beta chains were counted across the 690 or so repertoires, and roughly 11 million of these chains were shared by at least two donors. To remove PCR and sequencing errors, raw reads were error-corrected and collapsed into unique sequences using a nearest-neighbor algorithm that merged closely related sequences. To assign V, D and J gene segments, CDR3 sequences were aligned to IMGT reference sequences. Each retained sequence needed at least a six-nucleotide match to both a V gene segment and a J gene segment. Rearrangements were classified as productive when the CDR3 lacked stop codons and remained in frame with V and J, and all other rearrangements were classified as non-productive. Following IMGT convention, CDR3 was defined as the stretch from the second conserved V-encoded cysteine to the conserved J-encoded phenylalanine. The earlier analysis of 587 of the donors excluded sequences that lacked an unambiguous match to a single V gene segment. In an earlier analysis of roughly 500 of the donors, V segments were called functional above 56.7% productive rearrangements and were called segregating when the between-donor standard deviation exceeded 5%. A statistical classification framework was developed to diagnose cytomegalovirus status using the catalog of TCR beta chain sequences. V and J gene assignment, in a later analysis, came from comparing TCR nucleotide sequences with IMGT/GENE-DB human TR gene sequences. Using the TCRdist pipeline, a later analysis assigned CDR3 sequences along with most-parsimonious VDJ recombination scenarios. In a later analysis, each TCR beta chain was defined by its CDR3 amino acid sequence together with its V-gene family, and reads lacking a unique V-gene family were excluded. A later analysis removed 550 to 650 highly shared, low-generation-probability nucleotide sequences to deal with suspected cross-contamination and a sequencing artifact. In a later analysis, a clonal expansion index was calculated for each public chain from normalized within-repertoire ranks of inferred template counts. A later analysis computed generation probabilities with a VDJ recombination model fitted to out-of-frame rearrangements, and checked the results against IGoR. Hypergeometric tests were used in a later analysis to score TCR-TCR, TCR-HLA and TCR-CMV co-occurrence, with a repertoire-size bias correction applied to the TCR pairs. In a later analysis, false discovery rates were estimated by permuting HLA or CMV assignments 20 times. In a later analysis, co-occurring TCRs were grouped using DBSCAN, with TCRdist sequence similarity added in when clustering inside HLA-allele-positive subsets. Repertoires with fewer than 30,000 or more than 120,000 public chains, plus five repertoires with anomalous nucleotide sharing, were excluded from co-occurrence clustering. The table comes from immuneACCESS by way of TCRdb, which keeps in-frame sequences with V and J called. Part of the clones is missing from these tables; in studies checked, under half for an unresolved V gene and the rest for unknown reasons. The DNA was the basis for D and trimming; V, J and clone size are from that table. The sample records around 150,000 clones, around 60% of which are singletons. The top ten constitute around 7.1% of the sample.

The cohort comprised under 700 healthy bone marrow donors. At the time of sampling, all cohort members were nominally healthy, though unrecorded immune exposures were likely present. The donor tested CMV seropositive and was one of the 289 seropositive cohort members. A peripheral blood sample was collected from each donor, and TCR beta sequencing was performed on peripheral blood mononuclear cells. Genomic DNA was extracted from the blood cell samples with the Qiagen DNeasy Blood Extraction Kit. Study-wide conclusions, independent of this receptor: In an earlier analysis of 450 to 750 of the donors, most TCR beta V segments appeared in productive rearrangements about 90% or about 30% of the time, broadly matching IMGT annotations. According to a later genetic analysis, donors in an Asian-associated ancestry cluster had fewer N-insertions in productive TCRs than the roughly 670-donor mean. A few of the identified cytomegalovirus-associated TCR beta chains were confirmed in vitro to be specific for cytomegalovirus antigens. Roughly uniform sequencing depth across donors was assumed in presence/absence analyses, although this assumption may not hold. Most TCR sequences were observed very rarely across donors, whereas some public TCRs were present in many individuals. A cluster of highly shared sequence variants was judged likely to represent a technical artifact of the sequencing pipeline. The authors suggested that the approach could potentially be generalized to other disease states and immunological phenotypes. A total of 164 TCR beta chains were listed by the study as associated with cytomegalovirus. In this cohort, only TCR beta chains were sequenced, and detectable features were limited by the absence of alpha or paired-chain data. Cytomegalovirus status was reported to be diagnosed by the classifier with high specificity and sensitivity in both the original and validation cohorts. A later analysis found that TCR association rates varied across HLA loci, with DRB1 alleles showing the most associated TCRs and HLA-C alleles the fewest. Strong co-occurrence of HLA alleles, especially DR and DQ, made assigning TCR associations to individual alleles difficult. According to a later analysis, parvovirus B19, influenza, CMV and Epstein-Barr virus appeared linked to several top co-occurrence clusters. Correlated functional status among segregating V segments might reflect linkage disequilibrium, but an unknown experimental factor could not be ruled out. A further reported finding was that TCR beta sequences accurately predicted the HLA-A and HLA-B alleles for most subjects in the first cohort. In a later analysis, HLA-associated TCR beta chains were found to be more clonally expanded and to have lower generation probabilities than equally common non-associated chains. At a false discovery rate of 0.05, a later analysis linked about 16,000 TCR beta sequences to specific HLA alleles. In a later analysis, most CMV-associated TCR beta chains were found to appear HLA-restricted, with HLA associations seemingly driven largely by CMV exposure. An association between a missense DCLRE1C variant and V-gene and J-gene trimming of TCR beta chains was found in a later genetic analysis and replicated in an independent cohort. Because some donors lacked HLA typing at each locus, the association tests relied only on the typed subset. Immune exposure information for the cohort was limited to CMV serostatus. Because counts were too low, roughly 16 rarely observed V segments, including chromosome 9 orphons, were left out of the earlier analysis of over 550 of the donors.

This clone turned up a few times. The target of this receptor is not known. Qualities for individual bases were not recorded, and no much larger clone is one base off. The receptor was derived from a woman aged 60-75 years in good health and CMV-seropositive. Sequencing was performed on PBMCs.

The CDR3 sequence is CASSSRTGVETQYF. The DNA reads TGTGCCAGCAGCTCCCGGACAGGGGTGGAGACCCAGTACTTC. The rearranged segments are TRBV5-4 and TRBJ2-5, with 9 middle bases fitting TRBD1. Its CDR3 holds 14 amino acids, cysteine through phenylalanine. The read is trimmed to its CDR3 DNA, 42 bases read in frame from base 1. V is trimmed back by 3 bases and J by 5 bases, and the junction contains 5 bases that no gene match accounts for. The CDR1 and CDR2 encoded by the germline V gene (reference sequence) are SGHNT and YYREEE.